Below are 21 T cell receptor beta chains sequenced from a single sample in a study of blood T cells in healthy people across ages. Using a J-beta primer mix together with a sample-barcoded 5' primer, a second PCR was run for roughly 6 to 11 cycles. TCRdb re-derived calls from the 5' RACE reads in MiXCR, one entry per CDR3 protein. Found here are about a million distinct CDR3 sequences, roughly two fifths of them singletons; the top ten hold under 15%. The source material was blood. All receptors derive from a man younger than 30 in good health.

This chain connects TRBV27 to TRBJ1-1, with D perhaps TRBD1 (6 bases). This CDR3 region has 16 residues. Trimming took off 6 bases at V and 5 bases at J, with 22 bases between the two ends. Germline V gene data show CDR1 as MNHEY and CDR2 as SMNVEV (reference sequence). DNA for the CDR3: TGTGCCAGCAGCTCCCTTTCCACAGGGATAAGGACTGAAGCTTTCTTT. Protein sequence: CASSSLSTGIRTEAFF.

The CDR3 loop reads CASSENLQPQHF. The CDR3 nucleotides are TGTGCCAGCAGTGAGAATCTCCAGCCCCAGCATTTT. This chain uses TRBV6-1 with TRBJ1-5; D is ambiguous. This CDR3 spans 12 amino acids. Germline V gene sequence: CDR1 MNHNS, CDR2 SASEGT. Trimming shortened V by 3 bases and J by 7 bases, and 7 bases separated the two germline ends.

This clonotype was counted only a few times. This chain connects TRBV4-1 to TRBJ2-7, with D unclear. Trimming took 0 bases from V and 0 from J, leaving 12 bases between them. The CDR3 runs 16 residues. CDR1 and CDR2 from the germline V gene are MGHRA and YSYEKL. Written as DNA, the CDR3 is TGCGCCAGCAGCCAAGAGGCTTTCACCAGCTCCTACGAGCAGTACTTC. The encoded protein is CASSQEAFTSSYEQYF.

This clonotype showed up just once. The chain employs TRBV5-1 and TRBJ1-4; D perhaps matches TRBD1 (5 bases). CDR1 and CDR2 from the germline V gene are SGHRS and YFSETQ. This CDR3 is 14 amino acids long. V lost 6 bases and J 4 bases, leaving 13 bases between the germline ends. The CDR3 DNA is TGCGCCAGCAACCTCGGGACGGTTAATGAAAAACTGTTTTTT. It yields the protein CASNLGTVNEKLFF. Looking up the rest from reference TRBV5-1 and TRBJ1-4 gives the full variable domain: KAGVTQTPRYLIKTRGQQVTLSCSPISGHRSVSWYQQTPGQGLQFLFEYFSETQRNKGNFPGRFSGRQFSNSRSEMNVSTLELGDSALYLCASNLGTVNEKLFFGSGTQLSVL.

This clonotype has more than one count but fewer than ten. The chain is built from TRBV3-1 and TRBJ2-4; D possibly uses TRBD1 or TRBD2 (5 bases each). Trimming removed 4 bases at V and 4 bases at J, with 23 bases between. There are 18 residues in the CDR3. Germline V gives CDR1 LGHDT, CDR2 YNNKEL (reference sequence). DNA of the CDR3: TGTGCCAGCAGCCCGTCCTTTCGAGAGGGACGGATAAAAAACATTCAGTACTTC. Its protein is CASSPSFREGRIKNIQYF.

This chain uses TRBV20-1 with TRBJ2-3; TRBD2 agrees at 8 bases. V dropped 2 bases and J dropped 5; count of bases not matched to a gene: 9. Germline V gene sequence: CDR1 DFQATT, CDR2 SNEGSKA (reference sequence). The CDR3 loop spans 15 amino acids. In nucleotides, the CDR3 is TGCAGTGCTAGACCCCAGCGGGGGAATATAGATACGCAGTATTTT. This translates into CSARPQRGNIDTQYF.

The sample holds a few counts of this clonotype. The chain is built from TRBV20-1 and TRBJ1-1; no definite D call. Germline loops: CDR1 DFQATT, CDR2 SNEGSKA (reference sequence). The CDR3 loop spans 13 amino acids. Trimming removed 4 bases at V and 6 bases at J, with 15 bases between. The CDR3 DNA reads as TGCAGTGCTATGTCGGGAGGGCGCGCTGAAGCTTTCTTT. Its protein product is CSAMSGGRAEAFF.

This clonotype was counted a few times. This chain's CDR3 is CSAISPSNTEAFF. In DNA form, the CDR3 reads TGCAGTGCCATCAGCCCATCGAACACTGAAGCTTTCTTT. The rearrangement joins TRBV20-1 to TRBJ1-1; D gene uncertain. Trimming shortened V by 6 bases and J by 1 base, and 12 bases separated the two germline ends. The CDR3 totals 13 residues. The germline CDR1 and CDR2 sequences are DFQATT and SNEGSKA (reference sequence).

The chain has TRBV19 and TRBJ2-5; tentative D call: TRBD1 (6 bases). V was clipped by 4 bases and J by 4 bases, with 10 bases between them. Germline V gene lookup returns CDR1 LNHDA and CDR2 SQIVND (reference sequence). The CDR3 has 13 residues. Written as DNA, the CDR3 is TGTGCCAGTAGTAACAGGGTCCCAGAGACCCAGTACTTC. Translating it yields CASSNRVPETQYF.

J is TRBJ2-5 and V is TRBV5-6; tentatively, D is TRBD2 (6 bases). The CDR3 sequence is 15 residues long. CDR1 is SGHDT and CDR2 is YYEEEE in the germline V gene. Deletions cut 4 bases from V and 5 bases from J, with 18 bases between. In DNA, the CDR3 is TGTGCCAGCAGCATTCATCTAGCGCCTCTGGAGACCCAGTACTTC. Translating gives CASSIHLAPLETQYF.

The chain combines TRBV6-5 with TRBJ2-2; no clear D gene. Germline assignment: CDR1 MNHEY and CDR2 SVGAGI. Trimming removed 5 bases from V and 1 base from J, with 5 bases in between. The CDR3 runs to 13 residues. CDR3 nucleotide sequence: TGTGCCAGCAGTAACAGGAACACCGGGGAGCTGTTTTTT. Translating it yields CASSNRNTGELFF.

This clonotype was detected only a few times. The chain couples TRBV20-1 to TRBJ1-5; D gene unclear. The V and J ends lost 3 bases and 3 bases respectively, with 9 bases between them. Germline values: CDR1 DFQATT, CDR2 SNEGSKA (reference sequence). The CDR3 has 13 amino acids. CDR3: CSASKQYNQPQHF. The DNA of the CDR3 is TGCAGTGCTAGTAAACAGTACAATCAGCCCCAGCATTTT.

The rearrangement joins TRBV5-1 to TRBJ2-2; 10 bases fit TRBD1. The germline V gene has CDR1 SGHRS and CDR2 YFSETQ. The CDR3 has 17 residues. J gave up 5 bases and V 1 base, and 8 bases lay outside the gene matches. The CDR3: CASSLIPGTGVTGELFF. CDR3 bases: TGCGCCAGCAGCTTGATCCCCGGGACAGGGGTGACCGGGGAGCTGTTTTTT.

The chain uses TRBV9 and TRBJ1-4, with D uncertain. The ends were cut back, 0 bases at V and 0 bases at J, with 6 bases in the middle. This CDR3 is 15 amino acids long. The germline V gene encodes CDR1 SGDLS and CDR2 YYNGEE. CDR3 DNA: TGTGCCAGCAGCGTAGAGTCAGCAACTAATGAAAAACTGTTTTTT. Translation gives CASSVESATNEKLFF.

This clonotype was picked up a small number of times. The chain combines TRBV5-1 with TRBJ2-1; D gene uncertain. CDR3 size: 14 residues. Germline lookup yields CDR1 SGHRS and CDR2 YFSETQ. V shed 4 bases and J shed 3 bases, with 11 bases lying between them. In DNA, the CDR3 is TGCGCCAGCAGCCCCCCCAACCTCTACAATGAGCAGTTCTTC. It encodes CASSPPNLYNEQFF.

The chain's CDR3 is CASSQTQDRGLLGYGYTF. The CDR3 DNA is TGTGCCAGCAGCCAGACCCAGGACCGCGGATTATTGGGCTATGGCTACACCTTC. The chain carries TRBV4-2 and TRBJ1-2; D remains unclear. The germline V gene has CDR1 LGHNA and CDR2 YNFKEQ. With 3 bases removed from V and 4 bases from J, the gap between germline ends came to 24 bases. The CDR3 spans 18 residues.

This clonotype was found many times. This sequence joins TRBV12-3 or TRBV12-4 and TRBJ1-2, with 7 bases fitting TRBD1. Losses at the gene ends were 6 bases for V and 4 bases for J; bases not matched to a gene: 5. The CDR3 length is 13 residues. The CDR3 region is CASSYQGGYGYTF. The CDR3 nucleotides are TGTGCCAGCAGCTATCAGGGGGGCTATGGCTACACCTTC.

This clonotype was counted many times. V usage is TRBV12-3 or TRBV12-4 and J usage is TRBJ2-3; no firm D call. Trimming took off 1 base at V and 0 bases at J, with 5 bases between the two ends. CDR3 length: 14 amino acids. The CDR3 region has the DNA TGTGCCAGCAGTTTAGTGGGCAGCACAGATACGCAGTATTTT. Translating gives CASSLVGSTDTQYF.

The CDR3 coding sequence is TGCGCCAGCAGCCAAGCCCTCGGACGGAGAATAAGCTCCTACAATGAGCAGTTCTTC. Its protein product is CASSQALGRRISSYNEQFF. The chain combines TRBV4-3 with TRBJ2-1, with no clear D. The germline CDR1 and CDR2 sequences are LGHNA and YSLEER. CDR3 length: 19 amino acids. V lost 1 base to trimming and J lost 0 bases, with 19 bases between them.

This clonotype showed up just once. The chain links TRBV7-2 to TRBJ2-1, with TRBD1 matching 8 bases. Germline CDR1 reads SGHTA; CDR2 reads FQGNSA. J lost 8 bases, V lost 0 bases, and 6 bases had no gene match. This CDR3 contains 15 residues. The CDR3 DNA reads as TGTGCCAGCAGCTTAGCCAGGGGGCGCAAGGATGAGCAGTTCTTC. It yields the protein CASSLARGRKDEQFF.

This clonotype was observed a handful of times. The rearrangement joins TRBV27 to TRBJ2-1; a weak D match, TRBD1 (6 bases). The CDR3 covers 15 residues. Germline values: CDR1 MNHEY, CDR2 SMNVEV (reference sequence). Trimming pared 3 bases from V and 2 bases from J, leaving 11 bases between. The CDR3 here is CASSFGGGAYNEQFF. The CDR3 DNA sequence: TGTGCCAGCAGTTTTGGGGGCGGAGCCTACAATGAGCAGTTCTTC.